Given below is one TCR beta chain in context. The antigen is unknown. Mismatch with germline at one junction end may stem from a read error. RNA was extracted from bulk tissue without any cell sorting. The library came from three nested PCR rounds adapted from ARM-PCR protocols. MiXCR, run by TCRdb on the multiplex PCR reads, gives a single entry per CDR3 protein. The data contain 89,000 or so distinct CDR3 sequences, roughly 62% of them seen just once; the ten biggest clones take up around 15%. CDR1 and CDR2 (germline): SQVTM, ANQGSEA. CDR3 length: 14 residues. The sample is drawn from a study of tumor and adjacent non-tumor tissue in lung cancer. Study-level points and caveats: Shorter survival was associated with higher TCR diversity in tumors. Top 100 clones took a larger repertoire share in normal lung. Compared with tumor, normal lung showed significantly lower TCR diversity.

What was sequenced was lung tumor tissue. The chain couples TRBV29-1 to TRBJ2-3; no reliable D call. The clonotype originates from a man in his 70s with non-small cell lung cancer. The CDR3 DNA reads TGCAGCTCTCGGAGTGGGTTCGGCACAGATACACAGTATTTT. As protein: CSSRSGFGTDTQYF.